The text below deals with one T cell receptor (beta chain). As processed by the authors: The authors estimated nucleated cell counts from reference gene primer amplification. TCRdb keeps only in-frame clones here, not all; method: immunoSEQ multiplex PCR. The V and J calls and clone size are taken from that table; D and trimming were inferred from the DNA. The sample records tens of thousands of clones, approximately 85% being singletons. This sample is drawn from a study of blood T cell repertoires in COVID-19. For the study at large: Samples taken during acute and convalescent COVID-19 were collected in the United States, Italy and Spain.

Germline values: CDR1 MNHEY, CDR2 SVGAGI. V gave up 6 bases and J gave up 7 bases, with 18 bases separating them. The CDR3 sequence is 15 residues long. Sequencing used peripheral blood. The source of this sequence is an elderly man with acute or convalescent COVID-19. This chain links TRBV6-5 with TRBJ2-2; weak D call: TRBD1 (6 bases). The CDR3 loop is CASRRQSGESGELFF. The CDR3 DNA is TGTGCCAGCAGACGTCAATCAGGGGAAAGCGGGGAGCTGTTTTTT.